Following are 20 T cell receptor beta chains from one sample sequenced in a study of CD8 T cells in Susac syndrome. RNA totalling about 0.45 to 1 ug underwent reverse transcription with random hexamers. Each CDR3 protein gets one entry after TCRdb re-called the immunoSEQ multiplex PCR reads with MiXCR. This table has approximately 100,000 distinct CDR3 sequences, roughly 92% appearing once. The sequenced sample was CD8+ T cells from PBMCs. The origin of the receptors is a human donor in good health.

This rearrangement joins TRBV20-1 to TRBJ1-2; D ambiguous. CDR1 is DFQATT, CDR2 SNEGSKA, per germline (reference sequence). The V end was cut by 1 base, the J end by 8 bases, with 17 bases between. The CDR3 is 14 residues long. The CDR3 DNA sequence: TGCAGTGCTAGAGCCAGGACGGTAACGGGGGGCTACACCTTC. This encodes CSARARTVTGGYTF.

The J gene is TRBJ1-2, the V gene TRBV14, with 7 nucleotides matching TRBD1. CDR1 is SGHDN and CDR2 is FVKESK in the germline V gene. The CDR3 has 20 amino acids. V dropped 2 bases and J dropped 2; count of bases not matched to a gene: 20. CDR3 loop: CASSQRVGTAGEGRNYGYTF. For the CDR3, the DNA is TGTGCCAGCAGCCAACGTGTGGGGACAGCAGGAGAAGGTCGGAACTATGGCTACACCTTC.

The chain has TRBV2 and TRBJ2-1; D is possibly TRBD2 (6 bases). There are 15 residues in the CDR3. In germline, CDR1 is SNHLY, CDR2 FYNNEI. Trimming removed 7 bases at V and 4 bases at J, with 17 bases between. The CDR3 sequence is CASMTERATYNEQFF. In nucleotides, the CDR3 is TGTGCCAGCATGACTGAGCGGGCAACTTACAATGAGCAGTTCTTC.

This sequence joins TRBV6-2 or TRBV6-3 and TRBJ2-5; D gene ambiguous. In germline, CDR1 is MNHEY, CDR2 SVGEGT. There are 11 residues in the CDR3. Trimming removed 2 bases at V and 5 bases at J, with 3 bases between. CDR3 in DNA: TGTGCCAGCAGTTACATGGAGACCCAGTACTTC. This gives the protein CASSYMETQYF.

The rearrangement uses TRBV2 and TRBJ1-1, with no clear D. Trimming took 6 bases from V and 5 from J, leaving 13 bases between them. CDR3 length: 13 amino acids. Germline V gene data show CDR1 as SNHLY and CDR2 as FYNNEI. In DNA form, the CDR3 reads TGTGCCAGCAGATCACAAGTGATGACTGAAGCTTTCTTT. It is translated as CASRSQVMTEAFF.

As concerns this clonotype: The junction departs from the called germline gene at one end, perhaps through a read error. This sequence joins TRBV7-7 and TRBJ2-2; D unclear. In germline, CDR1 is SSHAT, CDR2 FNYEAQ (reference sequence). The CDR3 is made up of 14 amino acids. The CDR3 DNA follows: TGTGCTAGCAGCCTTGATCTGGGGACCGGGGAGCTGTTTTTT. Amino acid sequence: CASSLDLGTGELFF. The whole variable domain, filled in from reference TRBV7-7 and TRBJ2-2, reads GAGVSQSPRYKVTKRGQDVTLRCDPISSHATLYWYQQALGQGPEFLTYFNYEAQPDKSGLPSDRFSAERPEGSISTLTIQRTEQRDSAMYRCASSLDLGTGELFFGEGSRLTVL.

The CDR3 DNA sequence: TGCGCCAGCAGTCACCCCCGGGACACAAACTACGAGCAGTACTTC. Translating gives CASSHPRDTNYEQYF. V gene TRBV23-1 combines with J gene TRBJ2-7; D perhaps matches TRBD1 (6 bases). TRBV23-1 falls under the ORF class, with uncertain function. V lost 3 bases, J lost 3 bases, and 15 bases lay in between. The CDR3 is 15 residues long.

The V and J genes are TRBV7-8 and TRBJ2-1, with 7 bases matching TRBD1. The CDR3 spans 15 residues. Germline loops: CDR1 SGHVS, CDR2 FQNEAQ. V gave up 7 bases and J gave up 5 bases; unmatched junction bases: 11. CDR3 region: CASTTNRDRNNEQFF. CDR3 sequence (DNA): TGTGCCAGCACCACAAACCGGGACAGAAACAATGAGCAGTTCTTC.

This clonotype has only one observation. The J gene is TRBJ2-3, the V gene TRBV7-2; D unclear. Between the trimmed V and J ends, which lost 3 bases and 7 bases, there was a span of 14 bases. The CDR3 has 14 residues. The germline V gene encodes CDR1 SGHTA and CDR2 FQGNSA. The CDR3 loop reads CASSFPAAPYTQYF. CDR3 in DNA: TGTGCCAGCAGCTTCCCCGCGGCCCCCTATACGCAGTATTTT. Drawing the rest from reference TRBV7-2 and TRBJ2-3, the complete variable domain is GAGVSQSPSNKVTEKGKDVELRCDPISGHTALYWYRQSLGQGLEFLIYFQGNSAPDKSGLPSDRFSAERTGGSVSTLTIQRTQQEDSAVYLCASSFPAAPYTQYFGPGTRLTVL.

V gene TRBV10-3 combines with J gene TRBJ2-3; 8 bases are a match to TRBD1. Per germline, CDR1 ENHRY and CDR2 SYGVKD. V trimming: 9 bases; J trimming: 2 bases; junction bases outside the gene matches: 4. The CDR3 extends over 13 amino acids. For the CDR3, the DNA is TGTGCCATTTCGACAGGGGCCACAGATACGCAGTATTTT. It yields the protein CAISTGATDTQYF.

This chain joins TRBV12-3 or TRBV12-4 and TRBJ2-3; D perhaps matches TRBD2 (6 bases). The V and J ends lost 3 bases and 7 bases respectively, with 14 bases between them. CDR3 size: 14 residues. The CDR3 coding sequence is TGTGCCAGCAGTTTGACTAGTCCCCCCCATACGCAGTATTTT. Translated, it gives CASSLTSPPHTQYF.

The V call is TRBV20-1, the J call TRBJ2-5, with unresolved D. CDR1 and CDR2 (germline): DFQATT, SNEGSKA (reference sequence). The CDR3 runs to 13 residues. Trimming removed 5 bases at V and 3 bases at J, with 13 bases between. The CDR3 loop reads CSARTYSKETQYF. The CDR3 bases are TGCAGTGCTCGGACCTACAGCAAAGAGACCCAGTACTTC.

V is TRBV20-1 and J is TRBJ2-7, with D uncertain. CDR3 size: 8 residues. CDR1 and CDR2 (germline): DFQATT, SNEGSKA (reference sequence). The V end lost 7 bases, the J end lost 6 bases, and 4 bases lay between the germline ends. The DNA for the CDR3 is TGCAGTGTCGGCGAGCAGTACTTC. Translation: CSVGEQYF.

The genes are TRBV2 and TRBJ1-2, with D hard to call. This CDR3 is built from 13 residues. CDR1 is SNHLY, CDR2 FYNNEI, per germline. Trimming took 1 base from V and 7 from J, leaving 10 bases between them. This CDR3 reads CASSEELSRGYTF. CDR3 sequence (DNA): TGTGCCAGCAGTGAAGAGCTATCACGTGGCTACACCTTC.

The genes are TRBV18 and TRBJ2-7; maybe TRBD1 (5 bases). CDR3 length: 15 amino acids. In germline, CDR1 is KGHSH, CDR2 LQKENI. Trimming cost V 0 bases and J 6 bases, with 15 bases left between them. For the CDR3, the DNA is TGTGCCAGCTCACCACCGCAGGGATCCCCTCTCGAGCAGTACTTC. Its translation: CASSPPQGSPLEQYF.

V gene TRBV20-1 combines with J gene TRBJ2-2, with a tentative D call TRBD2 (5 bases). CDR1 DFQATT and CDR2 SNEGSKA come from the germline V gene (reference sequence). The V end was cut by 1 base, the J end by 2 bases, with 14 bases between. This CDR3 is 16 amino acids long. The CDR3 DNA is TGCAGTGCTAGAGGACTACCTGAGCGAAACACCGGGGAGCTGTTTTTT. Residues: CSARGLPERNTGELFF.

This chain joins TRBV15 and TRBJ2-5, with D perhaps being TRBD1 or TRBD2 (5 bases each). CDR1 LNHNV and CDR2 YYDKDF come from the germline V gene (reference sequence). The CDR3 extends over 15 amino acids. Deletions cut 5 bases from V and 4 bases from J, with 17 bases between. The CDR3 loop is CATSEGQGESETQYF. The CDR3 nucleotides are TGTGCCACCAGCGAAGGTCAGGGAGAGTCAGAGACCCAGTACTTC.

The chain is built from TRBV28 and TRBJ2-5; D not resolved. CDR3 length: 15 amino acids. The germline gives CDR1 MDHEN, CDR2 SYDVKM. The germline V and J ends were trimmed by 1 base and 5 bases, with 14 bases remaining between them. CDR3: CASSLSSSGGETQYF. In DNA form, the CDR3 reads TGTGCCAGCAGTTTATCATCTTCGGGTGGGGAGACCCAGTACTTC.

The chain employs TRBV7-9 and TRBJ2-2, with D hard to call. Trimming stripped 2 bases from V and 2 bases from J, with 9 bases between. Germline V gives CDR1 SEHNR, CDR2 FQNEAQ (reference sequence). The CDR3 sequence is 15 residues long. The CDR3 is CASSLSALNTGELFF. In DNA, the CDR3 is TGTGCCAGCAGCTTATCAGCCCTAAACACCGGGGAGCTGTTTTTT.

The rearrangement uses TRBV7-2 and TRBJ2-2; TRBD2 aligns across 9 bases. The CDR3 is 17 residues long. The germline V gene has CDR1 SGHTA and CDR2 FQGNSA. J gave up 5 bases and V 5 bases, and 12 bases lay outside the gene matches. The CDR3 reads CASSPLAGGSRTGELFF. The CDR3 coding sequence is TGTGCCAGCAGCCCGCTCGCGGGGGGGTCGAGGACCGGGGAGCTGTTTTTT.